This T cell receptor (beta chain) was identified in a study of cytomegalovirus exposure and HLA in healthy donors. Study summary: Most donors, just over 80% of approximately 400 genotyped, fell in the Caucasian-associated ancestry cluster. Points from the study as a whole: Productive rates of about 87% or about 30% were seen for most TCR beta V segments in an earlier analysis. Association of approximately 16,000 TCR beta sequences with HLA alleles was found at 0.05 false discovery rate in a later analysis.

Looked up from germline, CDR1 is SGHAT and CDR2 is FQNNGV. CDR3 size: 15 residues. Unmatched junction bases numbered 7, after V lost 0 bases and J lost 7 bases. As for this clone: Its antigen remains unknown.

Primers: 60 Vbeta forward and 13 Jbeta reverse. Produced via immunoSEQ multiplex PCR; TCRdb's table is partial and in-frame only. The table for this sample gives about 130,000 clones. V is TRBV11-2 and J is TRBJ2-7; 9 positions agree with TRBD2. The sequenced sample consisted of PBMCs. This sequence originates from a man between 25 and 39 years old in good health and CMV-seronegative. The DNA for the CDR3 is TGTGCCAGCAGCTTAGAACGCCTAGCGGGAAGGGAGCAGTACTTC. Translated: CASSLERLAGREQYF.